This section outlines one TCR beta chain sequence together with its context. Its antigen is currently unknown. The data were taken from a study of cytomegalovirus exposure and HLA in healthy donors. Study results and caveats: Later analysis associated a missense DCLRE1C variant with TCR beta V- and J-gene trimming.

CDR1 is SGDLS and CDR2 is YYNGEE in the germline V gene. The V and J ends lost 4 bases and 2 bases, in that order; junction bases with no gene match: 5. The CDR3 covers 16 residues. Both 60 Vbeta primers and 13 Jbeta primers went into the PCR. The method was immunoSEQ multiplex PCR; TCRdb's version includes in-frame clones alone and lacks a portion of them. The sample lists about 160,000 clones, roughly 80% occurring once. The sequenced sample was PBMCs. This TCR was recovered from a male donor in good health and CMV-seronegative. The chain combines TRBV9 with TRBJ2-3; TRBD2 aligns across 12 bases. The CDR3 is CASSRLAGDSTDTQYF. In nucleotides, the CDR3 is TGTGCCAGCAGCCGACTAGCGGGGGATTCCACAGATACGCAGTATTTT.